The clone carrying this T cell receptor (beta chain) was seen many times. The antigen remains unidentified. The sample belongs to a study of regulatory T cells in long-lasting Graves disease. Study conclusions and caveats: With 2,741 shared public clonotypes, persistent patients exceeded new patients, who shared about 1,000.

Building the TCR beta libraries relied on iRepertoire HTBI primers, and CDR3 regions underwent Arm-PCR. TCRdb independently ran MiXCR on the multiplex PCR reads; one entry per CDR3 protein. Of hundreds of thousands of distinct CDR3 sequences in the sample, around 12% were seen once. The time point denotes: newly diagnosed GD, antithyroid drugs for less than 3 months. Making the TCR library involved RNA that had been extracted from PBMCs. These data are also associated with another study on T cells in Graves' hyperthyroidism and ophthalmopathy. As that study records: These patients, aged 18 to 65, had recently diagnosed hyperthyroidism lasting under 2 months. When the TCR CDR3 underwent first-round RT-PCR, the HTBI primer set was used.

The material sequenced was peripheral blood mononuclear cells (PBMCs), taken at new diagnosis, from a patient treated with antithyroid drugs. This clonotype was obtained from a woman aged 25 to 45 with Graves disease.

As DNA, the CDR3 is TGTGCCAGCAGCTCGGGGGGGTCGTACACTGAAGCTTTCTTT. This gives the protein CASSSGGSYTEAFF. The genes are TRBV11-3 and TRBJ1-1, with a possible D match to TRBD1 (5 bases). The germline CDR1 and CDR2 sequences are SGHNT and YENEEA. CDR3 length: 14 residues. V shed 4 bases and J shed 3 bases, with 12 bases lying between them.